The 22 T cell receptor beta chains below come from one sample, sequenced in a study of blood T cell repertoires in COVID-19. The assay was immunoSEQ multiplex PCR, and TCRdb's table has in-frame clones only and misses some. The sample carries around 280,000 clones, roughly 85% recorded once. The sample taken for sequencing was PBMCs or T cells enriched from blood (not recorded which). Every receptor here comes from a woman between 40 and 55 years old who had recovered from COVID-19.

This clone was seen more than once but under ten times. This sequence joins TRBV2 and TRBJ2-1; TRBD1 matches at 7 bases. CDR3 length: 14 residues. The germline V gene encodes CDR1 SNHLY and CDR2 FYNNEI. V lost 6 bases, J lost 0 bases, and 2 bases stayed unmatched. The CDR3 DNA is TGTGCCAGCAGGGGACAGTCCTCCTACAATGAGCAGTTCTTC. Its translation is CASRGQSSYNEQFF. Full variable domain (outside the CDR3, taken from reference TRBV2 and TRBJ2-1): EPEVTQTPSHQVTQMGQEVILRCVPISNHLYFYWYRQILGQKVEFLVSFYNNEISEKSEIFDDQFSVERPDGSNFTLKIRSTKLEDSAMYFCASRGQSSYNEQFFGPGTRLTVL.

This chain uses TRBV14 with TRBJ1-2; D is possibly TRBD1 (5 bases). Per the germline V gene, CDR1 is SGHDN and CDR2 is FVKESK. V lost 1 base, J lost 4 bases, and 19 bases lay in between. The CDR3 is made up of 17 amino acids. The CDR3 spells CASSQAGVGPAVYGYTF. Written as DNA, the CDR3 is TGTGCCAGCAGCCAAGCGGGAGTGGGGCCGGCTGTCTATGGCTACACCTTC.

This clone came up once. The gene calls are TRBV7-2 and TRBJ1-4; maybe TRBD1 (6 bases). Germline V CDR1 and CDR2: SGHTA, FQGNSA. Trimming took off 4 bases at V and 8 bases at J, with 20 bases between the two ends. The length of the CDR3 is 16 residues. The CDR3 is CASSSSLTGPSEKLFF. In nucleotides, the CDR3 is TGTGCCAGCAGCTCCAGTCTGACAGGCCCAAGCGAAAAACTGTTTTTT.

This CDR3 reads CASSLVLAGDNEQFF. CDR3 in DNA: TGTGCCAGCAGTTTAGTTCTAGCGGGAGATAATGAGCAGTTCTTC. This chain links TRBV28 with TRBJ2-1; 10 nucleotides agree with TRBD2. CDR1 is MDHEN, CDR2 SYDVKM, per germline. The CDR3 spans 15 residues. With V trimmed by 2 bases and J by 7 bases, 5 bases remained unmatched.

The CDR3 DNA follows: TGTGCCAGCAGGACTTCAGGGGGCTCCTACGAGCAGTACTTC. Translating it yields CASRTSGGSYEQYF. V is TRBV11-2 and J is TRBJ2-7; 7 bases match TRBD1. V dropped 6 bases and J dropped 0; count of bases not matched to a gene: 5. In germline, CDR1 is SGHAT, CDR2 FQNNGV. The CDR3 covers 14 residues.

This clone was seen a handful of times. The chain employs TRBV28 and TRBJ1-3; D gene unclear. The CDR3 sequence is 16 residues long. Germline CDR1 and CDR2: MDHEN and SYDVKM. Trimming cost V 6 bases and J 0 bases, with 15 bases left between them. The CDR3 sequence: CASSPAYSPSGNTIYF. DNA of the CDR3: TGTGCCAGCAGCCCCGCCTATAGCCCCTCTGGAAACACCATATATTTT.

This sequence joins TRBV28 and TRBJ2-7, with TRBD1 matching over 9 bases. V lost 4 bases, J lost 0 bases, and 7 bases stayed unmatched. Germline-derived CDR1 and CDR2 are MDHEN and SYDVKM. The CDR3 totals 16 residues. In DNA, the CDR3 is TGTGCCAGCAGTTCACAAACAGGGGGCAGCTCCTACGAGCAGTACTTC. As protein: CASSSQTGGSSYEQYF.

This chain joins TRBV15 and TRBJ2-2; D is perhaps TRBD2 (5 bases). CDR3 size: 12 residues. V gave up 6 bases and J gave up 3 bases, with 5 bases separating them. Germline-derived CDR1 and CDR2 are LNHNV and YYDKDF (reference sequence). CDR3 nucleotide sequence: TGTGCCACCAGGGGAGACACCGGGGAGCTGTTTTTT. Encoded protein: CATRGDTGELFF.

The chain is built from TRBV6-5 and TRBJ2-1; the D gene is possibly TRBD2 (5 bases). CDR3 length: 15 amino acids. Germline CDR1 reads MNHEY; CDR2 reads SVGAGI. V shed 4 bases and J shed 1 base, with 11 bases lying between them. In DNA, the CDR3 is TGTGCCAGCAGTTCCCGGCGAGGGTCCTACAATGAGCAGTTCTTC. Translated, it gives CASSSRRGSYNEQFF.

The genes are TRBV10-3 and TRBJ2-7; D not resolved. V lost 0 bases to trimming and J lost 0 bases, with 9 bases between them. CDR3 size: 15 residues. Germline V gene data show CDR1 as ENHRY and CDR2 as SYGVKD. CDR3 DNA sequence: TGTGCCATCAGTGAGTCGAACCCCAGCTCCTACGAGCAGTACTTC. Its protein product is CAISESNPSSYEQYF.

The chain couples TRBV12-3 or TRBV12-4 to TRBJ1-2, with TRBD1 matching 7 bases. This CDR3 contains 13 residues. V gave up 3 bases and J gave up 9 bases; unmatched junction bases: 7. CDR3 DNA sequence: TGTGCCAGCAGTTTCCGGGACAGAGTCCGCTACACCTTC. Its translation: CASSFRDRVRYTF.

The J gene is TRBJ1-4, the V gene TRBV5-6; tentative D call: TRBD1 (5 bases). Germline CDR1 SGHDT, CDR2 YYEEEE. The CDR3 extends over 15 amino acids. Trimming stripped 0 bases from V and 0 bases from J, with 6 bases between. The CDR3 loop is CASSLGGATNEKLFF. The CDR3 coding sequence is TGTGCCAGCAGCTTGGGGGGCGCAACTAATGAAAAACTGTTTTTT.

The V and J genes are TRBV2 and TRBJ2-5; 10 bases line up with TRBD2. The germline V gene has CDR1 SNHLY and CDR2 FYNNEI. The CDR3 length is 21 residues. The junction had 25 bases not matched to a gene; V was cut back by 3 bases and J by 6 bases. The CDR3 spells CASSDSRYWTSGGLARKTQYF. The DNA for the CDR3 is TGTGCCAGCAGTGATAGTCGGTATTGGACTAGCGGAGGCCTCGCCCGGAAGACCCAGTACTTC.

This clone was picked up one time. The V gene is TRBV2, the J gene TRBJ1-2; TRBD1 might be the D (5 bases). The CDR3 loop spans 14 amino acids. V was shortened by 7 bases and J by 4 bases, with 16 bases between the two germline ends. CDR1 and CDR2 (germline): SNHLY, FYNNEI. In DNA form, the CDR3 reads TGTGCCAGCACTAGGGACGGGGGGTTCTATGGCTACACCTTC. This translates into CASTRDGGFYGYTF. The full variable domain, completed using reference TRBV2 and TRBJ1-2, is EPEVTQTPSHQVTQMGQEVILRCVPISNHLYFYWYRQILGQKVEFLVSFYNNEISEKSEIFDDQFSVERPDGSNFTLKIRSTKLEDSAMYFCASTRDGGFYGYTFGSGTRLTVV.

This chain connects TRBV12-3 or TRBV12-4 to TRBJ1-4; no clear D. Trimming stripped 5 bases from V and 8 bases from J, with 12 bases between. The CDR3 totals 13 residues. CDR3 DNA sequence: TGTGCCAGCAGTAAGCTACCCAACGAAAAACTGTTTTTT. Translating it yields CASSKLPNEKLFF.

This chain joins TRBV5-1 and TRBJ1-5; D gene unclear. V lost 2 bases to trimming and J lost 7 bases, with 16 bases between them. This CDR3 comprises 15 residues. The germline V gene has CDR1 SGHRS and CDR2 YFSETQ. In DNA form, the CDR3 reads TGCGCCAGCAGCTTAAGCGGGCAGATGGGCCAGCCCCAGCATTTT. Translating gives CASSLSGQMGQPQHF.

This clone was picked up a small number of times. The chain employs TRBV15 and TRBJ2-3; TRBD1 might be the D (7 bases). Germline loops: CDR1 LNHNV, CDR2 YYDKDF (reference sequence). The CDR3 is 18 residues long. Trimming took 3 bases from V and 0 from J, leaving 19 bases between them. The CDR3 DNA follows: TGTGCCACCAGCAGTCCAACAGGGGCTAGCGCTAGCACAGATACGCAGTATTTT. Its translation: CATSSPTGASASTDTQYF.

The V call is TRBV7-2, the J call TRBJ2-7, with a possible D match to TRBD1 (5 bases). Trimming took 1 base from V and 3 from J, leaving 10 bases between them. Germline CDR1 is SGHTA and CDR2 is FQGNSA. This CDR3 region has 14 residues. CDR3 amino acids: CASSLDRQFYEQYF. Here the CDR3 DNA reads TGTGCCAGCAGCTTAGATCGACAGTTCTACGAGCAGTACTTC.

V is TRBV24-1 and J is TRBJ2-6, with a tentative D call TRBD1 (6 bases). CDR1 KGHDR and CDR2 SFDVKD come from the germline V gene. Trimming took 7 bases from V and 0 from J, leaving 18 bases between them. The CDR3 loop spans 18 amino acids. This CDR3 reads CATRDPGHHISGANVLTF. CDR3 in DNA: TGTGCCACCAGGGACCCGGGACATCACATCTCTGGGGCCAACGTCCTGACTTTC.

The rearrangement links TRBV11-2 to TRBJ2-5, with TRBD2 matching over 11 bases. Trimming took 3 bases from V and 5 from J; bases not matched to a gene: 11. The CDR3 contains 17 residues. From germline, CDR1 is SGHAT and CDR2 FQNNGV. The CDR3 coding sequence is TGTGCCAGCAGCTTCTCCCCCACTAGCGGGAGAGGGGAGACCCAGTACTTC. Residues: CASSFSPTSGRGETQYF.

This chain uses TRBV29-1 with TRBJ1-2; a weak D match, TRBD1 (5 bases). Germline V gene data show CDR1 as SQVTM and CDR2 as ANQGSEA. Trimming removed 3 bases at V and 2 bases at J, with 7 bases between. The CDR3 extends over 12 amino acids. The CDR3 region has the DNA TGCAGCGTTGATCCAGGGAACTATGGCTACACCTTC. This codes for CSVDPGNYGYTF.

The rearrangement joins TRBV7-2 to TRBJ2-1, with D possibly matching TRBD2 (6 bases). The CDR3 totals 14 residues. The V and J ends lost 5 bases and 5 bases respectively, with 13 bases between them. Germline values: CDR1 SGHTA, CDR2 FQGNSA. The CDR3 DNA reads TGTGCCAGCAGCCCGCAACTAGCTCACAATGAGCAGTTCTTC. The encoded protein is CASSPQLAHNEQFF.